This TCR beta chain was profiled in a study of beta chain features in type 1 diabetes. Expressed TCRB transcripts were sequenced, since all the RNA that had been isolated was reverse transcribed. Only in-frame clones appear in the TCRdb table, and some are missing; sequencing was by immunoSEQ multiplex PCR. The table includes some 700,000 clones, roughly 13% detected once. The single heparinised draw taken from each donor contained around 110 mL of blood on average. Study-wide results and caveats: Moderate yet significant TCRB CDR3 shortening was seen in Type 1 diabetes patients in all four CD4+ subsets. cDNA-based sequencing might over-represent cells highly expressing TCR. Insertion counts at VDJ junctions were lower in type 1 diabetes patients, who also showed more deletions there.

CDR3 length: 15 residues. Trimming removed 0 bases at V and 2 bases at J, with 8 bases between. Germline CDR1 is SGDLS and CDR2 is YYNGEE. Remarks on this clone: Antigen: not known.

This chain uses TRBV9 with TRBJ2-2, with D perhaps TRBD1 or TRBD2 (5 bases each). The TCR comes from a man aged 18 to 29 with type 1 diabetes. The sequenced sample consisted of naive CD4+ T cells from blood. The CDR3 region is CASSVDGANTGELFF. CDR3 DNA sequence: TGTGCCAGCAGCGTAGACGGGGCAAACACCGGGGAGCTGTTTTTT.